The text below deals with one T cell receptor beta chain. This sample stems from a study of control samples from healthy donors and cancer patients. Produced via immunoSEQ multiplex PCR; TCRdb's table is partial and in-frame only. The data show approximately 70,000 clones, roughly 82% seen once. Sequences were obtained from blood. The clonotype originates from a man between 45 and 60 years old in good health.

The CDR3 bases are TGTGCCAGCTCACCAACACGGATGAACACTGAAGCTTTCTTT. Translation gives CASSPTRMNTEAFF. V usage is TRBV18 and J usage is TRBJ1-1, with D unresolved. Germline CDR1 is KGHSH and CDR2 is LQKENI. Trimming took 2 bases from V and 0 from J, leaving 7 bases between them. The CDR3 length is 14 residues.